The clone carrying this TCR beta chain was detected a few times. As yet, its antigen is unknown. The V end lost 2 bases, the J end lost 1 base, and 10 bases lay between the germline ends. The CDR3 consists of 15 residues. TCRdb reanalysed the reads using MiXCR and keeps one entry per CDR3 protein. The sample holds 200,000 to 250,000 distinct CDR3 sequences, about 39% seen once. The data originate from a study of T cell repertoires in cytomegalovirus infection. Study observations and caveats: Cumulative public TCR beta family frequency identified CMV carriers with the relevant HLA.

V gene TRBV12-3 or TRBV12-4 combines with J gene TRBJ2-3; D gene ambiguous. Sequencing used CD8+ T cells from cultured PBMCs, obtained from culture after CMV antigen stimulation. This clonotype was sampled from a human donor in good health (CMV status not recorded). Some clones in this sample may be carry-over from other donors' samples. Written as DNA, the CDR3 is TGTGCCAGCAGTTTATTGGTTTCTGGCACAGATACGCAGTATTTT. Translating it yields CASSLLVSGTDTQYF.